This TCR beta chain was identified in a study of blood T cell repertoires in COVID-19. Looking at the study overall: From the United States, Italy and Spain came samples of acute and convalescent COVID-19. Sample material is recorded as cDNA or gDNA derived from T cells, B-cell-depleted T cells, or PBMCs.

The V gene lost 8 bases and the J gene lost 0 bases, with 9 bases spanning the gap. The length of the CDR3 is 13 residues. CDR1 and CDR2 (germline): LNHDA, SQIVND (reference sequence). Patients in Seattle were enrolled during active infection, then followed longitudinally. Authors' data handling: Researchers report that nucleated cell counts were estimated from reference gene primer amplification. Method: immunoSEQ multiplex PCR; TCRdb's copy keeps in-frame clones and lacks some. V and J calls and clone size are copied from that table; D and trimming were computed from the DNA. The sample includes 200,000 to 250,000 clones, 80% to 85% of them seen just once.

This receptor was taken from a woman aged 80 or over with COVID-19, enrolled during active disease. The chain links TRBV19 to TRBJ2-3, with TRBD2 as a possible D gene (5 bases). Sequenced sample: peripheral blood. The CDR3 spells CASGRTSTDTQYF. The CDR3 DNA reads TGTGCCAGTGGACGGACTAGCACAGATACGCAGTATTTT.